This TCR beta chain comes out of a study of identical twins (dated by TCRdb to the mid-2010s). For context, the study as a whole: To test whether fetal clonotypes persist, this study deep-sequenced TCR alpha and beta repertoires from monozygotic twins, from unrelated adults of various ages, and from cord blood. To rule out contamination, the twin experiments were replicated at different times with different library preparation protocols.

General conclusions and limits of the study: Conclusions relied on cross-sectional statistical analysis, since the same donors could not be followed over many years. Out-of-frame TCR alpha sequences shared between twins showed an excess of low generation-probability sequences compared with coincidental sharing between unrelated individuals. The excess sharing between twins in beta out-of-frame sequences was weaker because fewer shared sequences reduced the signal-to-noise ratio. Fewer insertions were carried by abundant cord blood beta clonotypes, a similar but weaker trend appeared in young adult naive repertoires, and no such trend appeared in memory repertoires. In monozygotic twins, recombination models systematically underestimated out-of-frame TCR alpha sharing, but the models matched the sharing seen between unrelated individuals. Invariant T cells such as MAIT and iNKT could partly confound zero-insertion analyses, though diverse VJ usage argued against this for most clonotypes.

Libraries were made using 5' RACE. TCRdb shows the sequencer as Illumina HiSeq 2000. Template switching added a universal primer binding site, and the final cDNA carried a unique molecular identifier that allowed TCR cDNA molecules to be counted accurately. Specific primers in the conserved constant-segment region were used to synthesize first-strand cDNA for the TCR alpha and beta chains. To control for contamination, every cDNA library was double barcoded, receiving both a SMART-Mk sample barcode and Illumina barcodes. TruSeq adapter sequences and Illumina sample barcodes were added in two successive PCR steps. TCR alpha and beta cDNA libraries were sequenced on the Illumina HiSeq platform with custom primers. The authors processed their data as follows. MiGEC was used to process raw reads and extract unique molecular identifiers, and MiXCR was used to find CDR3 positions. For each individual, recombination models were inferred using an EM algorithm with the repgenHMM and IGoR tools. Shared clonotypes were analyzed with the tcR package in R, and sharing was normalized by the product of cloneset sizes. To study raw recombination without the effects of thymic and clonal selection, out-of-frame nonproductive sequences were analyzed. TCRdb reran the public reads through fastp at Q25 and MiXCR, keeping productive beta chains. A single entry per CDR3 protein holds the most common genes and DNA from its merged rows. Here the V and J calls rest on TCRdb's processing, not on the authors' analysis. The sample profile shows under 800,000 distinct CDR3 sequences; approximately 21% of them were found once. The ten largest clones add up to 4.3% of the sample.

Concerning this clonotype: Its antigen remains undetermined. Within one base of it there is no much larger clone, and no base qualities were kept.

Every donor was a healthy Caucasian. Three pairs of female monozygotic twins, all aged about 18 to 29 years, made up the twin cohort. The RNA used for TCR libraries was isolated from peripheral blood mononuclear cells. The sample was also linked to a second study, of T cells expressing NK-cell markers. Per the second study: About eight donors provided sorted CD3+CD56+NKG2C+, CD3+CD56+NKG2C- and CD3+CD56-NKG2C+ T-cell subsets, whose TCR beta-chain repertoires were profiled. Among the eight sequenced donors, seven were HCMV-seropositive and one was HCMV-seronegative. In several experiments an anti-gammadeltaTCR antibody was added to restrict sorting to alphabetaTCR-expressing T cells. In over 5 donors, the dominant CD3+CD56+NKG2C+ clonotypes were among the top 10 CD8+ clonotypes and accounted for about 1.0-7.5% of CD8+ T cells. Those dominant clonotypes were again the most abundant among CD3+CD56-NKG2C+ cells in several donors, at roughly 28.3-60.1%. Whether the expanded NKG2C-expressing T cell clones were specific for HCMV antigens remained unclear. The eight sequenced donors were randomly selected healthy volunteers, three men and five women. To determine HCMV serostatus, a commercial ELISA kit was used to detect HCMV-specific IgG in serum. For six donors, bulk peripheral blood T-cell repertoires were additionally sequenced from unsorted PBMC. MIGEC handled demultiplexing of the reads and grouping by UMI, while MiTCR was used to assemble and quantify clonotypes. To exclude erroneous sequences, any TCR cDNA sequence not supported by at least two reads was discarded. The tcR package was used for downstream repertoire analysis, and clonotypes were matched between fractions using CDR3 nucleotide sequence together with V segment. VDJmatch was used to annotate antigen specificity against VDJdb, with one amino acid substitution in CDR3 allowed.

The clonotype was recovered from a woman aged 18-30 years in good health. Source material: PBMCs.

The CDR3: CASSQFGRTYEQYF. The DNA sequence is as follows: TGCGCCAGCAGCCAATTCGGACGGACCTACGAGCAGTACTTC. The chain uses TRBV4-1 and TRBJ2-7; the D gene lacks a confident call. The junction shows trimming of 2 bases on V and 2 bases on J, plus 10 bases between the germline ends. From a lookup of the germline V gene, CDR1 and CDR2 are MGHRA and YSYEKL. The CDR3 runs 14 amino acids, cysteine and phenylalanine included. Just CDR3 DNA is preserved here, 42 bases in frame from base 1.